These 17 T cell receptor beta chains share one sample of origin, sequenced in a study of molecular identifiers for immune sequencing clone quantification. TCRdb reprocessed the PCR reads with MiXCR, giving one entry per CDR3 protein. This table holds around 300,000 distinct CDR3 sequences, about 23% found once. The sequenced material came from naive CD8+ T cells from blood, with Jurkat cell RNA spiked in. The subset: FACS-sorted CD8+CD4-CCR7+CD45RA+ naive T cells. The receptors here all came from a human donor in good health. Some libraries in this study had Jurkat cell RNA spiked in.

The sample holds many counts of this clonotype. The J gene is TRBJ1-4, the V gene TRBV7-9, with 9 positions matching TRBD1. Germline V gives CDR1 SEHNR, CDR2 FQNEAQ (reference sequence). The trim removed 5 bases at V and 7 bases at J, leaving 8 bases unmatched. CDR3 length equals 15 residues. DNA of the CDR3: TGTGCCAGCAGCCCGCGGGACAGGGCTGTTGAAAAACTGTTTTTT. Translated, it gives CASSPRDRAVEKLFF.

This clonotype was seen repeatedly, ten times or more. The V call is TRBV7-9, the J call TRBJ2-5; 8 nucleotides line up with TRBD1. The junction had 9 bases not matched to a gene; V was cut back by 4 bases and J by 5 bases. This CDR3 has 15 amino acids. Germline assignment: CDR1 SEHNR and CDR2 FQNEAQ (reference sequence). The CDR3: CASSSRTGLEETQYF. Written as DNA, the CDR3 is TGTGCCAGCAGCTCGCGGACAGGGCTGGAGGAGACCCAGTACTTC.

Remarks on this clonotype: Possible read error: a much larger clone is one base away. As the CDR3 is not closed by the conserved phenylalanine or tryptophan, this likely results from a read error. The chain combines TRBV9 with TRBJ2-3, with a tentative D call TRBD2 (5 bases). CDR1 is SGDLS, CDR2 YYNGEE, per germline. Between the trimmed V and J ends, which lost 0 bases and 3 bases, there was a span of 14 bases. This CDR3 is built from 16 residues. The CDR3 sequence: CASSVVDREFTDTQYS. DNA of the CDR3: TGTGCCAGCAGCGTAGTAGATAGGGAGTTTACAGATACGCAGTATTCT.

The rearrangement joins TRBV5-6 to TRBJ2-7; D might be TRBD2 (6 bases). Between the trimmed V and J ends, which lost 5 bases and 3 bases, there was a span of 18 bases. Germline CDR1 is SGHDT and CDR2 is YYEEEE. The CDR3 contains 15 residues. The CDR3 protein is CASSLRRGLNYEQYF. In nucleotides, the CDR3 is TGTGCCAGCAGTCTCCGGCGGGGACTGAACTACGAGCAGTACTTC.

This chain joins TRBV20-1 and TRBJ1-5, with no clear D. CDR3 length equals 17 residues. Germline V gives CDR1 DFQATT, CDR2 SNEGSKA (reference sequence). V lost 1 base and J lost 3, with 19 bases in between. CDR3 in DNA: TGCAGTGCTAGAGGTTGGCCAGCGGCTGATGTCAATCAGCCCCAGCATTTT. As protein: CSARGWPAADVNQPQHF.

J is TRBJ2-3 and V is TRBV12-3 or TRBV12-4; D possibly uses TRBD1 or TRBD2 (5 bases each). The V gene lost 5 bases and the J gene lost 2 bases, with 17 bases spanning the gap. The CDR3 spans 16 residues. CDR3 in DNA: TGTGCCAGCAGTCGACCAGCGGCAGGGCCCACAGATACGCAGTATTTT. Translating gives CASSRPAAGPTDTQYF.

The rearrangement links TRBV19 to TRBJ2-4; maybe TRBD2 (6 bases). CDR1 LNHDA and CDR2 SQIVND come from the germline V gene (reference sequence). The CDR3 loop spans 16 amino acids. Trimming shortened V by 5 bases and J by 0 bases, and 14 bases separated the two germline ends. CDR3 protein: CASSLLAAGAKNIQYF. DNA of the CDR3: TGTGCCAGTAGTCTATTAGCGGCAGGAGCCAAAAACATTCAGTACTTC.

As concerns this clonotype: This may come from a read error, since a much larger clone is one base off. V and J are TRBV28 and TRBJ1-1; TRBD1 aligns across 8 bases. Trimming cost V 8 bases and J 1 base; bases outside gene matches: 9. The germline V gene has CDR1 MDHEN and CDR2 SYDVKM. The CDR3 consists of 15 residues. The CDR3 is CASRDRLITNTEAFF. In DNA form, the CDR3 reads TGTGCCAGCCGGGACAGGCTCATCACGAACACTGAAGCTTTCTTT.

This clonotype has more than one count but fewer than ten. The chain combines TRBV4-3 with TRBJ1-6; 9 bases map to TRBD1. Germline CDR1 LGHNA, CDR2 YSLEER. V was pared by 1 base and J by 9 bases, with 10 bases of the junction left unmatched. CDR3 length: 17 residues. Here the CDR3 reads CASSQAKTGTGFSPLHF. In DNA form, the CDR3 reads TGCGCCAGCAGCCAAGCCAAAACCGGGACAGGGTTTTCACCCCTCCACTTT.

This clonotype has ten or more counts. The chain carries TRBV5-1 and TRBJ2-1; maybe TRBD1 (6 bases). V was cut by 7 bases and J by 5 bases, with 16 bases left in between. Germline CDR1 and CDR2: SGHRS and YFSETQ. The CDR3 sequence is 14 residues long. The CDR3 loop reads CASLAGTYDNEQFF. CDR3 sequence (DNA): TGCGCCAGCCTGGCCGGGACATACGACAATGAGCAGTTCTTC.

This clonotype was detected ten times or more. CDR3 in amino acids: CASSTMTGEKLFF. The CDR3 DNA is TGTGCCAGTAGTACCATGACAGGGGAAAAACTGTTTTTT. The chain employs TRBV19 and TRBJ1-4; TRBD1 aligns across 7 bases. J was trimmed by 8 bases and V by 4 bases; bases with no gene match: 4. The CDR3 runs 13 residues. Germline loops: CDR1 LNHDA, CDR2 SQIVND (reference sequence).

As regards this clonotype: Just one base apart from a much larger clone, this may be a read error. The CDR3 spells CSAGPTRRPDTQNF. The CDR3 DNA sequence: TGCAGTGCTGGCCCGACTCGGCGCCCAGATACGCAGAATTTT. The rearrangement links TRBV20-1 to TRBJ2-3; D is unresolved. CDR3 length equals 14 residues. Germline CDR1 reads DFQATT; CDR2 reads SNEGSKA (reference sequence).

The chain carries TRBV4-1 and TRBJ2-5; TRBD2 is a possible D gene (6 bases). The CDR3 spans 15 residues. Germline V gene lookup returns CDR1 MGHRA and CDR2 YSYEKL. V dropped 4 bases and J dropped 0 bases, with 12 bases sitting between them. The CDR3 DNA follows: TGCGCCAGCAGCCCCAACCCTAGCGACCAAGAGACCCAGTACTTC. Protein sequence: CASSPNPSDQETQYF.

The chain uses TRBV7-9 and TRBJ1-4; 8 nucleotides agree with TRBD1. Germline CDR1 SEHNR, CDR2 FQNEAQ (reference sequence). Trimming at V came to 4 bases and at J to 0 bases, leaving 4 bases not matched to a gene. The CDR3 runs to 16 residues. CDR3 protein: CASSSGTGATNEKLFF. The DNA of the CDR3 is TGTGCCAGCAGCTCCGGGACAGGAGCAACTAATGAAAAACTGTTTTTT.

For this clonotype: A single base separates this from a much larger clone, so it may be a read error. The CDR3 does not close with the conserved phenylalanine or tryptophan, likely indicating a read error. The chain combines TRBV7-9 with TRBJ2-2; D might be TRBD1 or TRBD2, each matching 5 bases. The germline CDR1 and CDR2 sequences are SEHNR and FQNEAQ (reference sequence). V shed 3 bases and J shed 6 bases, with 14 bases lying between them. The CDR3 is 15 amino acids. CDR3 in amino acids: CASSFPARGPGELFS. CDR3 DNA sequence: TGTGCCAGCAGCTTTCCCGCACGGGGCCCCGGGGAGCTGTTTTCT.

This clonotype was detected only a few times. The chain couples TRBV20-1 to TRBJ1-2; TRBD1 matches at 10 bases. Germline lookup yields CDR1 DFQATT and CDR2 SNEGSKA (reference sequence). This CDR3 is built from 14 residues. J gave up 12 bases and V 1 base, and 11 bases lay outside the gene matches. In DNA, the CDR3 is TGCAGTGCTAGAGTCCTCGGACAGGGGGTTGAGAACACCTTC. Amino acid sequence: CSARVLGQGVENTF.

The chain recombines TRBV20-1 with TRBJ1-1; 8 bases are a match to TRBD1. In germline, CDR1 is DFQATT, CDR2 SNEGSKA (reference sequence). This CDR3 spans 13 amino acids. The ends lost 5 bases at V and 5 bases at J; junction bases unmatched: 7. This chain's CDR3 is CSAARGLETEAFF. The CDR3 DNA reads TGCAGTGCTGCCAGGGGGCTTGAGACTGAAGCTTTCTTT.